Listed below are T cell receptor beta chains from one sample, sequenced in a study of chemoradiotherapy in HPV16-positive cancers. Sequencing was performed with immunoSEQ multiplex PCR; in TCRdb, only in-frame clones are kept and a portion is missing. The table lists thousands of clones, 83% of them singletons, with 6.2% in the top ten. The source was tumor tissue, collected from a patient who underwent chemoradiotherapy. The receptors were sampled from a human donor with HPV-associated anogenital cancer. The CDR3 runs from the conserved cysteine through the conserved F or W. Each record gives: V gene, D gene, J gene, clone size, CDR3 DNA, CDR3 protein. D genes are given only for firm matches. Some rows mark clone size as missing; the rest say once, few, many or name a class of expanded clone.

TRBV4-1	TRBD1	TRBJ1-1	NA	TGCGCCAGCAGCCGACCGTCACAGGGGGCAGCCACTGAAGCTTTCTTT	CASSRPSQGAATEAFF
TRBV28	TRBD1	TRBJ2-7	NA	TGTGCCAGCAGTTTATGGCGGGGGACAGGGGCTGAGGAGCAGTACTTC	CASSLWRGTGAEEQYF
TRBV5-5	NA	TRBJ1-1	NA	TGTGCCAGCAGCATGAAAGGGGCTGCTGCTTTCTTT	CASSMKGAAAFF
TRBV9	NA	TRBJ2-7	NA	TGTGCCAGCAGCGTAGACCACAGCTCCTACGAGCAGTACTTC	CASSVDHSSYEQYF
TRBV29-1	NA	TRBJ1-3	NA	TGCAGCGTTGAAGGGTTCGTCCAGGGACGAAACACCATATATTTT	CSVEGFVQGRNTIYF
TRBV29-1	TRBD1	TRBJ1-3	NA	TGCAGCGTTGGGACGGGACAGAGCTCTGGAAACACCATATATTTT	CSVGTGQSSGNTIYF
TRBV7-6	TRBD1	TRBJ1-1	few	TGTGCCAGCAGCAACCGGACAGGGTTGTTCACTGAAGCTTTCTTT	CASSNRTGLFTEAFF
TRBV12-2	NA	TRBJ2-6	NA	TGTGCAAGTCGCTTAGCGAGGGGGGGAGGCTCTGGGGCCAACGTCCTGACTTTC	CASRLARGGGSGANVLTF
TRBV10-3	NA	TRBJ1-1	NA	TGTGCCATCACCGACGGCCGGGACACTGAAGCTTTCTTT	CAITDGRDTEAFF
TRBV7-9	NA	TRBJ1-5	few	TGTGCCTCAGCCAGGGAGAGGGGACAGCCCCAGCATTTT	CASARERGQPQHF
TRBV19	TRBD1	TRBJ1-2	few	TGTGCCAGTACCTCTCGGACAGGGGAGTATGGCTACACCTTC	CASTSRTGEYGYTF
TRBV7-9	NA	TRBJ1-1	few	TGTGCCAGCAGCTTAGGGAGTGAAGCTTTCTTT	CASSLGSEAFF
TRBV18	TRBD2	TRBJ2-5	once	TGTGCCAGCTCGCCCGGGGGGGCCGAGGAGACCCAGTACTTC	CASSPGGAEETQYF
TRBV7-9	NA	TRBJ2-5	NA	TGTGCCAGCAGCTTAGGGACGGAGACCCAGTACTTC	CASSLGTETQYF
TRBV28	NA	TRBJ2-3	NA	TGTGCCAGCAGTTTATGGGAGGGGCACACAGATACGCAGTATTTT	CASSLWEGHTDTQYF
TRBV19	TRBD1	TRBJ2-2	NA	TGTGCCACGCAGGGGGCCGGGGAGCTGTTTTTT	CATQGAGELFF
TRBV18	TRBD1	TRBJ1-2	NA	TGTGCCAGCTCATCCCGACAGGGTGAGGTTCCCAACTATGGCTACACCTTC	CASSSRQGEVPNYGYTF
TRBV7-6	TRBD2	TRBJ2-3	NA	TGTGCCAGCAGCGTTGGACTAGGCACAGATACGCAGTATTTT	CASSVGLGTDTQYF
TRBV7-9	TRBD2	TRBJ2-5	NA	TGTGCCAGCAGCTTTGGCGGGGGTACGCAACGAGACCAAGAGACCCAGTACTTC	CASSFGGGTQRDQETQYF
TRBV6-1	NA	TRBJ2-1	NA	TGTGCCAGCAGTGAAAGGGGGGGCAGCTACAATGAGCAGTTCTTC	CASSERGGSYNEQFF
TRBV14	NA	TRBJ1-1	NA	TGTGCCAGCAGCCCGGGGGGCAGGGTGAACACTGAAGCTTTCTTT	CASSPGGRVNTEAFF
TRBV28	NA	TRBJ2-3	NA	TGTGCCAGCAGAAGAAAGGATACGCAGTATTTT	CASRRKDTQYF
TRBV6-5	TRBD2	TRBJ2-5	NA	TGTGCCAGCGGACTTTCTAGCGGGAGCGGAGAGACCCAGTACTTC	CASGLSSGSGETQYF
TRBV5-5	TRBD1	TRBJ2-1	NA	TGTGCCAGCAGCCCCGGACAGGGGGCGGAGAGCTCCTACAATGAGCAGTTCTTC	CASSPGQGAESSYNEQFF
TRBV9	NA	TRBJ1-2	NA	TGTGCCAGCAGCGAGACGGACAACTATGGCTACACCTTC	CASSETDNYGYTF
TRBV19	NA	TRBJ1-3	NA	TGTGCCAGTATTGGGGGACACACCATATATTTT	CASIGGHTIYF
TRBV5-5	NA	TRBJ1-5	NA	TGTGCCAGCAGCTTGTTGGGTGAGCCCCAGCATTTT	CASSLLGEPQHF
TRBV5-1	TRBD2	TRBJ2-1	NA	TGCGCCAGCAGCTGGGGACTAGCGGGAGGAGAGCAGTTCTTC	CASSWGLAGGEQFF
TRBV18	NA	TRBJ2-5	once	TGTGCCAGCTCACCACCGGTGTCGGGGGAGACCCAGTACTTC	CASSPPVSGETQYF
TRBV11-3	TRBD2	TRBJ2-3	NA	TGTGCCAGCAGCTTAGATAGGGAGCGGGACACGCAGTATTTT	CASSLDRERDTQYF
TRBV10-3	NA	TRBJ2-3	NA	TGTGCCATCAGTCCAGGGGATGTAACAGATACGCAGTATTTT	CAISPGDVTDTQYF
TRBV7-2	TRBD2	TRBJ2-3	NA	TGTGCCAGCAGCTGGGGTAGCGGGAATACGCAGTATTTT	CASSWGSGNTQYF
TRBV4-2	NA	TRBJ2-3	NA	TGTGCCAGCAGCCAAGCGCTTGGGGGTAGCACAGATACGCAGTATTTT	CASSQALGGSTDTQYF
TRBV9	NA	TRBJ2-7	large	TGTGCCAGCAGCGCCCAGGTGGCGGGATCCTACGAGCAGTACTTC	CASSAQVAGSYEQYF
TRBV6-1	NA	TRBJ1-5	NA	TGTGCCAGCAGTGAAAGGGTGGCAGGGGCCGGGAATCAGCCCCAGCATTTT	CASSERVAGAGNQPQHF
TRBV7-2	TRBD1	TRBJ1-6	NA	TGTGCCAGCAGCCCCGAGACAGGGGTTGTTTCACCCCTCCACTTT	CASSPETGVVSPLHF
TRBV5-1	NA	TRBJ1-2	few	TGCGCCAGCAGCTTACTGACACCGGACTATGGCTACACCTTC	CASSLLTPDYGYTF
TRBV7-8	NA	TRBJ1-5	once	TGTGCCAGCAGCTTAAACAATCAGCCCCAGCATTTT	CASSLNNQPQHF
TRBV11-3	TRBD1	TRBJ2-7	NA	TGTGCCAGCAGCCGCCGGCTGACAGGGTTCTACGAGCAGTACTTC	CASSRRLTGFYEQYF
TRBV27	TRBD1	TRBJ1-2	NA	TGTGCCAGCAGTGCCAACAGGGGGGAGAATGGCTACACCTTC	CASSANRGENGYTF
TRBV12-5	NA	TRBJ2-1	NA	TGTGCTAGTGGTTTGGTACTTGGCAATGAGCAGTTCTTC	CASGLVLGNEQFF
TRBV5-6	NA	TRBJ1-2	NA	TGTGCCAGCAGCCCGTGGGACACGCCATTCTATGGCTACACCTTC	CASSPWDTPFYGYTF
TRBV5-5	TRBD1	TRBJ2-5	NA	TGTGCCAGCCGGGGACAGGAGACAGAGACCCAGTACTTC	CASRGQETETQYF
TRBV9	NA	TRBJ1-1	NA	TGTGCCAGCAGCGGAAAAAATGAAGCTTTCTTT	CASSGKNEAFF
TRBV27	NA	TRBJ1-5	once	TGTGCCAGCAGTCACTACTCTTATCAGCCCCAGCATTTT	CASSHYSYQPQHF
TRBV6-1	TRBD1	TRBJ1-2	NA	TGTGCCACCCTGGGACAGGGTGTAGGCTACACCTTC	CATLGQGVGYTF
TRBV12-5	TRBD1	TRBJ2-1	NA	TGTGCTAGTGGTTTGTACCAGGGGGCTATTGATACAAGGGGCTCCTACAATGAGCAGTTCTTC	CASGLYQGAIDTRGSYNEQFF
TRBV27	NA	TRBJ1-5	NA	TGTGCCAGCAGCCTAGTGGGGCAGCCCCAGCATTTT	CASSLVGQPQHF
TRBV5-1	TRBD2	TRBJ2-5	NA	TGCGCCAGCAGCGGAACACTAGCGGGGCCCCAAGAGACCCAGTACTTC	CASSGTLAGPQETQYF
TRBV5-1	NA	TRBJ2-2	NA	TGCGCCAGCAGCTTGGGACAGTCCGACACCGGGGAGCTGTTTTTT	CASSLGQSDTGELFF
TRBV6-5	TRBD1	TRBJ1-2	NA	TGTGCCAGCAGTTACACCGGGACAGATAACTATGGCTACACCTTC	CASSYTGTDNYGYTF
TRBV7-3	TRBD2	TRBJ2-5	NA	TGTGCCAGCAGCGGCCGGACTAGCGGGAGAGAGACCCAGTACTTC	CASSGRTSGRETQYF
TRBV27	NA	TRBJ1-5	NA	TGTGCCAGCCGTTTGCAACAGGGAAATCAGCCCCAGCATTTT	CASRLQQGNQPQHF
TRBV6-1	NA	TRBJ1-4	NA	TGTGCCAGCAGTGAGTGGGGGACACCGGCAACTAATGAAAAACTGTTTTTT	CASSEWGTPATNEKLFF